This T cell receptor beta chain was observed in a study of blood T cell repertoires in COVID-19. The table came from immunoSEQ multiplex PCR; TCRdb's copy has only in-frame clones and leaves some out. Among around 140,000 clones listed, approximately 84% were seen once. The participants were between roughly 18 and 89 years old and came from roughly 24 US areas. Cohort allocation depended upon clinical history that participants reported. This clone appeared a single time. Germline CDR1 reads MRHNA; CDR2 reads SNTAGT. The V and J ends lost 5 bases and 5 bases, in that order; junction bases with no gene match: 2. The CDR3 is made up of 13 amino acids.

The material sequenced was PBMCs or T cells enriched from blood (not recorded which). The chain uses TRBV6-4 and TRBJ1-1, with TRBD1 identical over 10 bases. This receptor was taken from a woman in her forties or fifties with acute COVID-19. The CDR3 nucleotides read TGTGCCAGCAGTAGGGACAGGGGAACTGAAGCTTTCTTT. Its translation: CASSRDRGTEAFF.